This TCR beta chain is drawn from a study of response to subunit inactivated influenza vaccine. The CDR3 runs to 16 residues. CDR1 is KGHDR, CDR2 SFDVKD, per germline. V shed 4 bases and J 2 bases; nucleotides not matched to a gene: 9. This clonotype came up a few times. One entry per CDR3 protein results from TCRdb running MiXCR on the RT-PCR reads. The table lists some 540,000 distinct CDR3 sequences, approximately 20% of them singletons, with around 2.8% in the top ten. The same data also went into a second study, on T cells expressing NK-cell markers. In that study: Beta-chain TCR cDNA was generated via 5'RACE template switching with UMIs.

The sequencing here drew on CD4+ T cells sorted from PBMCs, taken approximately 12 days after vaccination. This sequence was found in a man aged 45 to 65 who received an inactivated influenza vaccine. The chain joins TRBV24-1 to TRBJ2-5; 7 nucleotides align to TRBD2. The CDR3 protein is CATSDPGTNLQETQYF. Here the CDR3 DNA reads TGTGCCACCAGTGACCCCGGGACTAACTTACAAGAGACCCAGTACTTC.